The 10 T cell receptor beta chains below all came from one sample that was sequenced in a study of T cell repertoires in aging, cancer and after chemotherapy. A mixed TRB-A/B primer pool amplified rearranged TRB by multiplex touch-down PCR. TCRdb re-called the multiplex PCR reads with MiXCR, one entry per CDR3 protein. Altogether some 1,600 distinct CDR3 sequences are present, 28% being singletons, with the ten largest covering approximately 31%. The template was genomic DNA from peripheral blood, not RNA. What was sequenced was blood. These receptors originate from a human donor with a solid tumor.

This clonotype appeared a few times. This chain connects TRBV18 to TRBJ1-4, with D unclear. The germline gives CDR1 KGHSH, CDR2 LQKENI. CDR3 length: 11 amino acids. Trimming took 3 bases from V and 7 from J, leaving 3 bases between them. CDR3 residues: CASSPGEKLFF. As DNA, the CDR3 is TGTGCCAGCTCACCGGGTGAAAAACTGTTTTTT.

This rearrangement joins TRBV5-6 to TRBJ1-1; 8 bases map to TRBD1. Germline CDR1 SGHDT, CDR2 YYEEEE. After removal of 6 bases from V and 0 bases from J, the junction contained 7 bases not matched to a gene. CDR3 length: 15 amino acids. CDR3 nucleotide sequence: TGTGCCAGCATAAGGCAGGGGGCTCTGAACACTGAAGCTTTCTTT. Residues: CASIRQGALNTEAFF. The complete variable domain, with remaining parts taken from reference TRBV5-6 and TRBJ1-1, reads DAGVTQSPTHLIKTRGQQVTLRCSPKSGHDTVSWYQQALGQGPQFIFQYYEEEERQRGNFPDRFSGHQFPNYSSELNVNALLLGDSALYLCASIRQGALNTEAFFGQGTRLTVV.

The V and J genes are TRBV19 and TRBJ2-3; 7 bases map to TRBD1. V trimming: 3 bases; J trimming: 4 bases; junction bases outside the gene matches: 4. Germline V CDR1 and CDR2: LNHDA, SQIVND (reference sequence). CDR3 length equals 14 residues. The CDR3 sequence is CASSMKGAADTQYF. The CDR3, as DNA: TGTGCCAGTAGTATGAAGGGGGCGGCAGATACGCAGTATTTT.

J is TRBJ2-7 and V is TRBV20-1, with D perhaps matching TRBD2 (5 bases). The CDR3 sequence is 15 residues long. V shed 6 bases and J shed 1 base, with 19 bases lying between them. Germline values: CDR1 DFQATT, CDR2 SNEGSKA (reference sequence). DNA of the CDR3: TGCAGTGCCCTTCCCACCCCTCGGGGTTCCTACGAGCAGTACTTC. Its translation is CSALPTPRGSYEQYF.

This clonotype showed up just once. The junction departs from germline at one end; a sequencing error may be responsible. The chain has TRBV5-6 and TRBJ1-1; TRBD1 matches at 7 bases. The CDR3 sequence is 14 residues long. Germline CDR1 is SGHDT and CDR2 is YYEEEE. This CDR3 reads CASSPRDSPTEAFF. CDR3 nucleotide sequence: TGCGCCAGCAGCCCCCGGGACAGTCCCACTGAAGCTTTCTTT.

In regard to this clonotype: This may stem from a read error, because a much larger clone lies one nucleotide away. The chain joins TRBV30 to TRBJ2-2; weak D call: TRBD1 (6 bases). This CDR3 is 12 amino acids long. Germline-derived CDR1 and CDR2 are GTSNPN and SVGIG (reference sequence). The CDR3 here is CVWVGGTGELFF. CDR3 sequence (DNA): TGTGTCTGGGTAGGGGGCACCGGGGAGCTGTTTTTT.

This clonotype is judged medium-sized. V usage is TRBV12-3 or TRBV12-4 and J usage is TRBJ1-4; 7 bases align to TRBD1. With 6 bases clipped from V and 3 bases from J, the junction kept 4 bases outside the gene matches. The CDR3 consists of 14 residues. The CDR3 loop reads CASSLGQPNEKLFF. The CDR3, as DNA: TGTGCCAGCAGCCTGGGACAGCCTAATGAAAAACTGTTTTTT.

The chain recombines TRBV19 with TRBJ1-5, with D perhaps matching TRBD1 (6 bases). Germline CDR1 and CDR2: LNHDA and SQIVND (reference sequence). The CDR3 sequence is 17 residues long. Trimming removed 4 bases from V and 5 bases from J, with 21 bases in between. CDR3 loop: CASSRREQGYNHQPQHF. The CDR3 DNA follows: TGTGCCAGTAGTAGGAGGGAACAGGGCTACAACCATCAGCCCCAGCATTTT.

The J gene is TRBJ1-2, the V gene TRBV30, with unresolved D. Germline V gene sequence: CDR1 GTSNPN, CDR2 SVGIG (reference sequence). The CDR3 covers 11 residues. The V gene lost 6 bases and the J gene lost 2 bases, with 7 bases spanning the gap. This chain's CDR3 is CACSRNYGYTF. In nucleotides, the CDR3 is TGTGCCTGTTCTCGGAACTATGGCTACACCTTC.

This clonotype was seen a single time. Being one base from a much bigger clone, this may be a read error. This sequence joins TRBV19 and TRBJ2-1; a possible D gene is TRBD2 (7 bases). The germline V gene has CDR1 LNHDA and CDR2 SQIVND (reference sequence). The CDR3 extends over 16 amino acids. The CDR3 sequence is CSSSIRGGGRYNEQFF. The CDR3 coding sequence is TGTTCCAGTAGTATCCGGGGCGGGGGCCGGTACAATGAGCAGTTCTTC.